This T cell receptor beta chain stems from a study of blood T cell repertoires in COVID-19. Study-level background: Sources were T cells, B-cell-depleted T cells, or PBMCs; the material itself was cDNA or gDNA.

Under the authors' procedure: Quantification of nucleated cells was approximated via reference gene primer amplification. TCRdb keeps only in-frame clones here, not all; method: immunoSEQ multiplex PCR. V, J and clone size derive from that table, while D and trimming were established from the DNA sequence. The sample has 200,000 or so clones, about four fifths seen once. The V and J ends lost 4 bases and 7 bases, in that order; junction bases with no gene match: 7. Germline CDR1 is SGHDN and CDR2 is FVKESK. The CDR3 runs to 13 residues. Enrollees, about 18 to 89 years old, lived in 25 or so US areas. Participant-reported clinical history was the basis for cohort assignment.

Sequenced: PBMCs or T cells enriched from blood (not recorded which). This clonotype was obtained from a man aged 35 to 55 who had recovered from COVID-19. The chain links TRBV14 to TRBJ2-7, with TRBD1 matching over 7 bases. In nucleotides, the CDR3 is TGTGCCAGCAGCCTAGGGGGCTCGGGGGAGCAGTACTTC. It yields the protein CASSLGGSGEQYF.